These T cell receptor beta chains were read from a single sample in a study of molecular identifiers for immune sequencing clone quantification. MiXCR, applied by TCRdb to the PCR reads, yields one record per CDR3 protein. Of under 600,000 distinct CDR3 sequences in the sample, 25% were seen once. The sample taken for sequencing was naive CD8+ T cells from blood, with Jurkat cell RNA spiked in. These receptors came from a human donor in good health. Some libraries in this study had Jurkat cell RNA spiked in. The CDR3 runs from the conserved cysteine through the conserved F or W. D genes are given only for firm matches. Some rows mark clone size as missing; the rest say once, few, many or name a class of expanded clone.

d_call j_call clone_size v_call cdr3_nt cdr3_aa
NA TRBJ2-7 NA TRBV12-5 TGTGCTAGTGCCCCCTCTTCGGGGAGCTGGGAGCAGTACTTC CASAPSSGSWEQYF
TRBD1 TRBJ2-6 NA TRBV16 TGTGCCAGCAGCCAACTGACAGGGCTTGGGACCAACGTCCTGACTTTC CASSQLTGLGTNVLTF
TRBD1 TRBJ2-2 NA TRBV12-3/TRBV12-4 TGTGCCAGCCGGACAGGGGAGCTTGGCGGGGAGCTGTTTTTT CASRTGELGGELFF
NA TRBJ1-5 few TRBV21-1 TGTGCCAGCAGAAATGGGAATAGGGACAGGGGATCTCGGGGCAATCAGCCCCAGCATTTT CASRNGNRDRGSRGNQPQHF
NA TRBJ2-3 few TRBV5-6 TGTGCCAGCAGCTTGGATGGCAATTGGGAGCCAGATACGCAGTATTTT CASSLDGNWEPDTQYF
NA TRBJ1-1 few TRBV5-6 TGTGCCAGCAGCCGCCCCTCTTCCACAGTGAACACTGAAGCTTTCTTT CASSRPSSTVNTEAFF
TRBD2 TRBJ2-3 few TRBV3-1 TGTGCCAGCAGCCGGTTACTAGCGGGGGAAATCAGCACAGATACGCAGTATTTT CASSRLLAGEISTDTQYF
TRBD2 TRBJ2-3 NA TRBV7-8 TGTGCCAGCAGCTCTCCTACTAGCGGGGGGAGCACAGATACGCAGTATTTT CASSSPTSGGSTDTQYF
TRBD1 TRBJ1-1 many TRBV27 TGTGCCAGCAGTTTGGGGACAGGTTACACTGAAGCTTTCTTT CASSLGTGYTEAFF
NA TRBJ2-1 NA TRBV7-9 TGTGCCAGCACAGCAGGGTCCCACAATGAGCAGTTCTTC CASTAGSHNEQFF
TRBD1 TRBJ2-5 few TRBV11-2 TGTGCCAGCCTACCAAAGGGACAGGGGGCGGAAGGGACCCAGTACTTC CASLPKGQGAEGTQYF
NA TRBJ1-2 NA TRBV20-1 TGCAGTGCTAGATCTTCAGGAGGTGACTATGGCTACACCTTC CSARSSGGDYGYTF
NA TRBJ2-7 few TRBV4-3 TGCGCCAGCAGCCGAGTCCTGGGGGATGAGCAGTACTTC CASSRVLGDEQYF
NA TRBJ2-7 many TRBV29-1 TGCAGCGTTGCGGGCAGGGCCGACGAGCAGTACTTC CSVAGRADEQYF
TRBD1 TRBJ1-6 many TRBV5-1 TGCGCCAGCAGCTTGGACCCAGGGGGGAGCTCCTATAATTCACCCCTCCACTTT CASSLDPGGSSYNSPLHF
NA TRBJ2-5 NA TRBV18 TGTGCCAGCTCACATATTAAGGAAGAGACCCAGCACTTC CASSHIKEETQHF
NA TRBJ2-7 many TRBV28 TGTGCCAGCAGTTTATTGCACGGATCCGAGCAGTACTTC CASSLLHGSEQYF
NA TRBJ2-5 few TRBV4-1 TGCGCCAGCAGCCCGCACCGACAGTATTCCCCCAGGGGAGTCCAAGAGACCCAGTACTTC CASSPHRQYSPRGVQETQYF
NA TRBJ2-3 many TRBV9 TGTGCCAGCAGCGTCGAGGGCCCAGATACGCAGTATTTT CASSVEGPDTQYF
NA TRBJ2-3 NA TRBV20-1 TGCAGTGCTAGAGCCAGGCGCGTGCAACCTAGCACAGATACGCAGTATTTT CSARARRVQPSTDTQYF
TRBD2 TRBJ2-5 few TRBV11-2 TGTGCCAGCAGCTTAACAGCGCGGGGGGCGACCGAGACCCAGTACTTC CASSLTARGATETQYF
NA TRBJ2-7 many TRBV4-2 TGTGCCAGCAGCCCGGGACCCGGTGGAGGATACGAGCAGTACTTC CASSPGPGGGYEQYF
NA TRBJ1-5 NA TRBV3-1 TGTGCCAGCGGCCGAACAGATAGCAATCAGCCCCAGCATTTT CASGRTDSNQPQHF
NA TRBJ2-2 few TRBV30 TGTGCTTCACAGAGCGTAAACACCGGGGAGCTGTTTTTT CASQSVNTGELFF
TRBD1 TRBJ1-1 NA TRBV11-2 TGTGCCAGCAGCTTATTTTCAGGGGGAGGTAAGAACACTGAAGCTTTCTTT CASSLFSGGGKNTEAFF
NA TRBJ2-1 many TRBV30 TGTGCCTGGAGTGACATAGGCGGCGCCGGGTCCGATGAGCAGTTCTTC CAWSDIGGAGSDEQFF
NA TRBJ1-1 few TRBV13 TGTGCCAGCAGTACAGGGTGGGACACTGAAGCTTTCTTT CASSTGWDTEAFF
TRBD2 TRBJ2-3 many TRBV20-1 TGCAGTGCTAGCTTAGGACTAGCGGGGGGTGCAACGCAGTATTTT CSASLGLAGGATQYF
TRBD1 TRBJ2-5 NA TRBV20-1 TGCAGTACTAGAGACGTAACAGGGGGCGCGTTCCATGAGACCCAGTACTTC CSTRDVTGGAFHETQYF
NA TRBJ2-2 NA TRBV19 TGTGCCAGCATCCCGGGATCGAGGGGCACCGGGGAGCTGTTTTTT CASIPGSRGTGELFF
NA TRBJ2-1 many TRBV4-1 TGCGCCAGCAGCCAAGCGGGGCGGCGACTGCAGTTCTTC CASSQAGRRLQFF
NA TRBJ2-7 many TRBV4-3 TGCGCCAGCAGCCTACACGGGGGTAGGAGTTACGAGCAGTACTTC CASSLHGGRSYEQYF
NA TRBJ1-6 NA TRBV12-3/TRBV12-4 TGTGCCAGCAGTGTGGGCGGACATAATTCACCCCTCCACTTT CASSVGGHNSPLHF
NA TRBJ2-1 NA TRBV10-3 TGTGCCATCGCCGACCCTGGACGGAGCTCCTACAATGAGCAGTTCTTC CAIADPGRSSYNEQFF
NA TRBJ2-5 NA TRBV4-3 TGCGCCAGCAGCCAGGGTACAGGGTTTGGAGATACCCAGTACTTC CASSQGTGFGDTQYF
TRBD2 TRBJ2-7 NA TRBV27 TGTGCCAGCAGTCCGGGACTAGCGGGGCCCCCCTACGAGCAGTACTTC CASSPGLAGPPYEQYF
TRBD2 TRBJ2-1 NA TRBV30 TGTGCCTGCCTGGCGGGGGGGAAGCAGTTCTTC CACLAGGKQFF
NA TRBJ2-5 NA TRBV9 TGTGCCAGCAGCGTAGCTGTCGCTTCCCAAGAGACCCAGTACTTC CASSVAVASQETQYF
NA TRBJ2-3 NA TRBV19 TGTGCCAGTAGTAAACGATTCGGGAAGGCCGATACGCAGTATTTT CASSKRFGKADTQYF
NA TRBJ1-4 many TRBV7-9 TGTGCCAGCAGCCGGGGACCGGAGATCGGAAAACTGTTTTTT CASSRGPEIGKLFF
NA TRBJ1-4 few TRBV2 TGTGCCAGCAGTGAGGCCGGGACGGGTGAAAAACTGTTTTTT CASSEAGTGEKLFF
NA TRBJ1-5 many TRBV6-5 TGTGCCAGCAGCCCGACAGTTCCTAGCAATCAGCCCCAGCATTTT CASSPTVPSNQPQHF
NA TRBJ2-2 many TRBV19 TGTGCCAGTAGTATATGGAAGATCACCGGGGAGCTGTTTTTT CASSIWKITGELFF
TRBD1 TRBJ2-3 NA TRBV6-5 TGTGCCAGCAGCACCTTTGGACAGGGGGTAGATACGCAGTATTTT CASSTFGQGVDTQYF
NA TRBJ2-6 few TRBV3-1 TGTGCCAGCAGCCCCGGCGCTTCTTGGGCCAACGTCCTGACTTTC CASSPGASWANVLTF
TRBD1 TRBJ2-1 few TRBV7-2 TGTGCCAGCAGCTTAAAGGGACAGAGCTCCTACAATGAGCAGTTCTTC CASSLKGQSSYNEQFF
NA TRBJ2-3 many TRBV5-4 TGTGCCAGCGAGGATGGAGGGGGCCCCCCGGATACGCAGTATTTT CASEDGGGPPDTQYF
NA TRBJ1-2 few TRBV6-6 TGTGCCAGCAGTTACGACGGTCCAGGGGCGGGGTATGGCTACACCTTC CASSYDGPGAGYGYTF
NA TRBJ2-7 NA TRBV12-5 TGTGCTAGTGGCCCGACAGAGCTCGAGCAGTACTTC CASGPTELEQYF
TRBD2 TRBJ2-3 many TRBV7-9 TGTGCCAGCAGCTTAGCGCTGGGGGAGGGAGTCTCAGATACGCAGTATTTT CASSLALGEGVSDTQYF
NA TRBJ2-5 NA TRBV27 TGTGCCAGCAGTTTATCGTGGGGAGGCCGGTACCAAGAGACCCAGTACTTC CASSLSWGGRYQETQYF
NA TRBJ2-7 NA TRBV3-1 TGTGCCAGCAGCCCGGCAGGCTGGGGGAATTACGAGCAGTACTTC CASSPAGWGNYEQYF
NA TRBJ2-7 many TRBV3-1 TGTGCCAGCAGCCAAGACCCGAGTTACGAGCAGTACTTC CASSQDPSYEQYF